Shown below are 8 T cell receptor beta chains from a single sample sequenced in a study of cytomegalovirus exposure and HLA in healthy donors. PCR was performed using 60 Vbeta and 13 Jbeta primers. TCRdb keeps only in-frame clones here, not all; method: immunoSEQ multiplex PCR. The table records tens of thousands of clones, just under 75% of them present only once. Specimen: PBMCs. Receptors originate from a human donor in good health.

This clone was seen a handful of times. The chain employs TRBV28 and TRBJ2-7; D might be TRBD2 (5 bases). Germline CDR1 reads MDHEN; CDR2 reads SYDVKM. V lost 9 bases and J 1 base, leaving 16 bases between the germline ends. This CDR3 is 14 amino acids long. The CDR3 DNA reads TGTGCCAGTAGTACCCTAGCTAGTTCCTACGAGCAGTACTTC. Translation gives CASSTLASSYEQYF. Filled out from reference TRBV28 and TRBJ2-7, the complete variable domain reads DVKVTQSSRYLVKRTGEKVFLECVQDMDHENMFWYRQDPGLGLRLIYFSYDVKMKEKGDIPEGYSVSREKKERFSLILESASTNQTSMYLCASSTLASSYEQYFGPGTRLTVT.

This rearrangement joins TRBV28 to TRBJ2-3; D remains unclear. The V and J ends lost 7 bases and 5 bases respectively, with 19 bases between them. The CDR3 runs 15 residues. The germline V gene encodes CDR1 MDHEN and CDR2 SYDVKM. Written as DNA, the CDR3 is TGTGCCAGCACCGTCGACAACAGTATGGTAGATACGCAGTATTTT. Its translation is CASTVDNSMVDTQYF.

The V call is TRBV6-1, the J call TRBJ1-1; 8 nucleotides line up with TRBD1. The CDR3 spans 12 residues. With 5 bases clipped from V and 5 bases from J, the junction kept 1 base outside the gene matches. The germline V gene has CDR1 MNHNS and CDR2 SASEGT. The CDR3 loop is CASSQGATEAFF. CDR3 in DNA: TGTGCCAGCAGTCAGGGGGCGACTGAAGCTTTCTTT.

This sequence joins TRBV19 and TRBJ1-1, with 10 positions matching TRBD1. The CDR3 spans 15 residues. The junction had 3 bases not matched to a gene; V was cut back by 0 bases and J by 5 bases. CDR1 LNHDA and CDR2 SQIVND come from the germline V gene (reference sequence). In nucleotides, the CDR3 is TGTGCCAGTAGTATAGATGGACAGGGGGGTACTGAAGCTTTCTTT. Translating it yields CASSIDGQGGTEAFF.

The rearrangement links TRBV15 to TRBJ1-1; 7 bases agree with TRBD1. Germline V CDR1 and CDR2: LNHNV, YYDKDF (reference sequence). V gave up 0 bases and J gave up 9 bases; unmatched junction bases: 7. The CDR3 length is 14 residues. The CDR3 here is CATSREGGQTKAFF. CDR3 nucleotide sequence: TGTGCCACCAGCAGAGAAGGGGGACAGACGAAAGCTTTCTTT.

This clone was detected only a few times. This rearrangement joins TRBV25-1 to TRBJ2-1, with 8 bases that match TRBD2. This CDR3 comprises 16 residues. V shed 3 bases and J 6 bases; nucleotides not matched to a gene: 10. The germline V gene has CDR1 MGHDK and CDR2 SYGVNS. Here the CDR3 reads CASSEDGLAGANEQFF. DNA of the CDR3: TGTGCCAGCAGTGAGGATGGGCTAGCGGGCGCCAATGAGCAGTTCTTC.

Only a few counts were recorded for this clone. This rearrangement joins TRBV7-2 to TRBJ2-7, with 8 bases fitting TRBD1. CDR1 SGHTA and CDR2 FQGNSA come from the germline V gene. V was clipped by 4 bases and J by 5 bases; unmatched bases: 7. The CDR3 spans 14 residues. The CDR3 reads CASSYNRGADEQYF. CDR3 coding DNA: TGTGCCAGCAGCTACAACAGGGGGGCCGACGAGCAGTACTTC.

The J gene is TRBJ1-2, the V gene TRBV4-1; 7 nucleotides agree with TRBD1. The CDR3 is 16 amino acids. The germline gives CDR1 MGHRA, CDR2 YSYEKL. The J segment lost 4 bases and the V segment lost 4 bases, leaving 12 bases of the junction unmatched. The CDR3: CASSRTGDSPSYGYTF. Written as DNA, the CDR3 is TGCGCCAGCAGCCGGACTGGGGACAGCCCCTCCTATGGCTACACCTTC.